What follows are 7 T cell receptor beta chains derived from one specimen sequenced in a study of PD-1 blockade in classical Hodgkin lymphoma. Time point in this sample: cycle 4 day 1 (C4D1), after 6 weeks of nivolumab. In every patient, relapse followed autologous stem cell transplantation, while exposure to brentuximab vedotin differed. Isolation of CD4+ T cells from thawed PBMCs was performed by magnetic negative selection. The table came from immunoSEQ multiplex PCR; TCRdb's copy has only in-frame clones and leaves some out. The repertoire holds 20,000 or so clones, approximately 82% seen once, with about 2.4% in the top ten. Sample: CD4+ T cells from blood, taken before the fourth cycle of nivolumab. These receptor sequences come from a human donor with classical Hodgkin lymphoma.

Only a few counts were recorded for this clone. The V gene is TRBV6-5, the J gene TRBJ1-2; D unresolved. The CDR3 extends over 12 amino acids. From germline, CDR1 is MNHEY and CDR2 SVGAGI. V was pared by 6 bases and J by 4 bases, with 9 bases between. CDR3 bases: TGTGCCAGCAGGTCTCTGATCTATGGCTACACCTTC. It translates to CASRSLIYGYTF.

This chain connects TRBV6-6 to TRBJ1-4; weak D call: TRBD1 (6 bases). The V end was cut by 5 bases, the J end by 4 bases, with 11 bases between. Germline V gene data show CDR1 as MNHNY and CDR2 as SVGAGI (reference sequence). This CDR3 is 14 amino acids long. DNA for the CDR3: TGTGCCAGCAGTACGACAGGCGTTAATGAAAAACTGTTTTTT. This codes for CASSTTGVNEKLFF.

The genes are TRBV20-1 and TRBJ1-2; D unresolved. This CDR3 is built from 11 residues. V lost 5 bases to trimming and J lost 8 bases, with 12 bases between them. Germline V gives CDR1 DFQATT, CDR2 SNEGSKA (reference sequence). CDR3 region: CSAPRSAGYTF. CDR3 bases: TGCAGTGCTCCCAGATCAGCAGGCTACACCTTC.

The V call is TRBV28, the J call TRBJ2-2, with D uncertain. Germline V lookup: CDR1 MDHEN, CDR2 SYDVKM. V was cut by 5 bases and J by 4 bases, with 11 bases left in between. The CDR3 covers 14 residues. DNA for the CDR3: TGTGCCAGCAGTCCGCCCCCGGGCACCGGGGAGCTGTTTTTT. Translating it yields CASSPPPGTGELFF.

The CDR3 region is CASSLLYGTGGAEQYF. The CDR3 DNA sequence: TGTGCCAGCAGTTTACTGTACGGGACAGGGGGCGCCGAGCAGTACTTC. This chain links TRBV28 with TRBJ2-7; TRBD1 matches 12 bases. The CDR3 has 16 amino acids. CDR1 and CDR2 (germline): MDHEN, SYDVKM. Losses at the gene ends were 2 bases for V and 6 bases for J; bases not matched to a gene: 8.

The V call is TRBV19, the J call TRBJ2-6; 10 nucleotides line up with TRBD1. CDR1 is LNHDA and CDR2 is SQIVND in the germline V gene (reference sequence). The CDR3 length is 16 residues. V was pared by 5 bases and J by 2 bases, with 3 bases of the junction left unmatched. The CDR3 DNA sequence: TGTGCCAGTAGTTTTGACAGGGGGCCTGGGGCCAACGTCCTGACTTTC. Translating it yields CASSFDRGPGANVLTF.

V usage is TRBV19 and J usage is TRBJ1-2; 7 positions match TRBD1. Germline V CDR1 and CDR2: LNHDA, SQIVND (reference sequence). J lost 0 bases, V lost 5 bases, and 9 bases had no gene match. The CDR3 loop spans 16 amino acids. In nucleotides, the CDR3 is TGTGCCAGTAGTTTACTCCGACAGGGCGCTAACTATGGCTACACCTTC. The encoded protein is CASSLLRQGANYGYTF.